One T cell receptor beta chain is described in this entry. The entry originates in a study of blood T cell repertoires in COVID-19. Across the study: The United States, Italy and Spain provided the acute and convalescent COVID-19 samples. T cells, B-cell-depleted T cells, or PBMCs supplied cDNA or gDNA.

Cohort assignment relied on participant-reported clinical history. The CDR3 is 15 amino acids. Germline CDR1 and CDR2: KGHSH and LQKENI. After removal of 4 bases from V and 1 base from J, the junction contained 3 bases not matched to a gene. In the original workflow: Reference gene primer amplification in the assay estimated nucleated cell counts. TCRdb's copy holds only in-frame clones and misses some; the assay was immunoSEQ multiplex PCR. That table is the source of V, J and clone size, and D and trimming were worked out from the DNA. The sample has about 350,000 clones; 85% to 90% are singletons. The clonotype comes from a woman aged 30 to 39 who had been exposed to COVID-19. The sequenced sample consisted of PBMCs or T cells enriched from blood (not recorded which). The rearrangement joins TRBV18 to TRBJ2-2, with 7 bases lining up with TRBD2. The CDR3 spells CASSRASGNTGELFF. The CDR3 nucleotides read TGTGCCAGCTCACGAGCTAGCGGGAACACCGGGGAGCTGTTTTTT.